This T cell receptor beta chain was documented in a study of a mutant IDH1 vaccine in newly diagnosed glioma. This clone was detected a few times. Its antigen remains unidentified. With 9 bases clipped from V and 7 bases from J, the junction kept 4 bases outside the gene matches. This CDR3 is built from 11 residues. Germline loops: CDR1 SNHLY, CDR2 FYNNEI. Time point denoted: week 35, safety follow-up. Topical imiquimod accompanied each vaccine dose, which consisted of 300 ug of mutant IDH1 20-mer peptide. Using immunoSEQ multiplex PCR, the repertoire was profiled, and TCRdb retains in-frame clones only, with some absent. The data hold 73,000 or so clones, with about four fifths observed a single time.

This sample comprised PBMCs, obtained from a glioma patient whose treatment included an IDH1 peptide vaccine. This clonotype was obtained from a young man with glioma. V and J are TRBV2 and TRBJ1-1, with TRBD1 matching 8 bases. The CDR3 DNA is TGTGCCAGTCTGACAGGGGTTGAAGCTTTCTTT. Translation: CASLTGVEAFF.